The T cell receptor beta chain under discussion was sequenced for a study of T cell responses to AZD1222 COVID-19 vaccine. Study observations and caveats: Samples come after the peak T cell response, not at day 14.

This clone was seen many times. Its specificity is not known. The method was immunoSEQ multiplex PCR; TCRdb's version includes in-frame clones alone and lacks a portion of them. Of about 130,000 clones in the sample, 75% to 95% are singletons; the top ten hold about 7%. Sequences were derived from peripheral blood, sampled on day 0 of AZD1222 vaccination. This receptor was obtained from an adult in good health.

CDR3: CASVVGDSYEQYF. CDR3 nucleotide sequence: TGTGCCAGCGTGGTGGGGGATTCCTACGAGCAGTACTTC. The J gene is TRBJ2-7, the V gene TRBV2; D assignment may be TRBD1 or TRBD2 (5 bases each). CDR3 size: 13 residues. Trimming took 8 bases from V and 1 from J, leaving 12 bases between them. Germline V CDR1 and CDR2: SNHLY, FYNNEI. Based on the CDR3 plus reference TRBV2 and TRBJ2-7, the full variable domain is EPEVTQTPSHQVTQMGQEVILRCVPISNHLYFYWYRQILGQKVEFLVSFYNNEISEKSEIFDDQFSVERPDGSNFTLKIRSTKLEDSAMYFCASVVGDSYEQYFGPGTRLTVT.